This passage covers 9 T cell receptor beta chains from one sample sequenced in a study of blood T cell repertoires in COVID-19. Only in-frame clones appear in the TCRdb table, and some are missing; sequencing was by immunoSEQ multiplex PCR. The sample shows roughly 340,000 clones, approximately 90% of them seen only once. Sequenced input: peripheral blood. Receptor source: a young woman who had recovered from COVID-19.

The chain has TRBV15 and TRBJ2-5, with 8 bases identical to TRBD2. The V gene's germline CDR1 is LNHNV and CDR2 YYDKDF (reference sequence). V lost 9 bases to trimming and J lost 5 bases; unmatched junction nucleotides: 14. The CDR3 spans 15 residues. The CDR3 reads CATGDLAGPGETQYF. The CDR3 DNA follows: TGTGCCACGGGGGACCTAGCGGGTCCCGGCGAGACCCAGTACTTC. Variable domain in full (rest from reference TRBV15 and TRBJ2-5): DAMVIQNPRYQVTQFGKPVTLSCSQTLNHNVMYWYQQKSSQAPKLLFHYYDKDFNNEADTPDNFQSRRPNTSFCFLDIRSPGLGDTAMYLCATGDLAGPGETQYFGPGTRLLVL.

DNA for the CDR3: TGTGCCAGCAGCTCCTCTAGCGGGAGCCCCCCCGGGGAGCTGTTTTTT. Its translation is CASSSSSGSPPGELFF. The V call is TRBV5-4, the J call TRBJ2-2; 10 nucleotides agree with TRBD2. Germline V gene lookup returns CDR1 SGHNT and CDR2 YYREEE (reference sequence). The CDR3 is 16 residues long. V was pared by 3 bases and J by 6 bases, with 8 bases of the junction left unmatched.

DNA of the CDR3: TGTGCCAGCAGCCTCGGACAGGCCGATGGCTACACCTTC. As protein: CASSLGQADGYTF. The chain has TRBV16 and TRBJ1-2; TRBD1 matches 7 bases. The CDR3 length is 13 residues. Looked up from germline, CDR1 is KGHSY and CDR2 is FQNENV. J lost 6 bases, V lost 4 bases, and 5 bases had no gene match.

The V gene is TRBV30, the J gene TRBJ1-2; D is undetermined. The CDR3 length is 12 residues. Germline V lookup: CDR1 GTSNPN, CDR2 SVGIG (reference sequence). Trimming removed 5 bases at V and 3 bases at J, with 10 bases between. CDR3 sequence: CAWGLGDYGYTF. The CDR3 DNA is TGTGCCTGGGGCCTAGGTGACTATGGCTACACCTTC.

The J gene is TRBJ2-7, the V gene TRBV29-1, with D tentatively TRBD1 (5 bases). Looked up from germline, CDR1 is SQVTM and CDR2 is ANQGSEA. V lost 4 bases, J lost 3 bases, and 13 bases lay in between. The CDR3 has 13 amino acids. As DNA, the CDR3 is TGCAGCGTTGTGTCCCCAGGGAACTACGAGCAGTACGTC. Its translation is CSVVSPGNYEQYV.

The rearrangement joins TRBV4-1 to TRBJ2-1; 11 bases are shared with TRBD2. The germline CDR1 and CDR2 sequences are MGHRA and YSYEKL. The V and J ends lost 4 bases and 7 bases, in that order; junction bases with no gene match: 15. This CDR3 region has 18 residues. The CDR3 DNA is TGCGCCAGCAGCCCCAACCCACTAGCGGGAGCCTCGGAAAATGAGCAGTTCTTC. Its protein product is CASSPNPLAGASENEQFF.

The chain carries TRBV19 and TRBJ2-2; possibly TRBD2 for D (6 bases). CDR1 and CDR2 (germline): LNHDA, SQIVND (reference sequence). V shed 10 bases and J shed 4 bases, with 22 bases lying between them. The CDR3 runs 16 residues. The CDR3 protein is CATPILAGSFTGELFF. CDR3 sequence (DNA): TGTGCCACCCCGATACTAGCCGGGTCGTTCACCGGGGAGCTGTTTTTT.

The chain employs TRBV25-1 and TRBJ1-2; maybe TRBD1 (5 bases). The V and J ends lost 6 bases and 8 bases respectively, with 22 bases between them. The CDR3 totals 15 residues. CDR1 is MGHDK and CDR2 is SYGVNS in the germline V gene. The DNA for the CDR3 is TGTGCCAGCAGGGGGGGTCGCTGGTCGGGCTGGGGCTACACCTTC. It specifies CASRGGRWSGWGYTF.

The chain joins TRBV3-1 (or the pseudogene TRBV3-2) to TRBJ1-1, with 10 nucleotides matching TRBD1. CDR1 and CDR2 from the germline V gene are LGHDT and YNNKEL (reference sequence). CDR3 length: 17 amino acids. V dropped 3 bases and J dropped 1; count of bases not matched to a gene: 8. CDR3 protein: CASSHRPRDRGNTEAFF. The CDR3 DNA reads TGTGCCAGCAGCCATCGCCCCAGGGACAGGGGGAACACTGAAGCTTTCTTT.